This is a list of T cell receptor beta chains from one sample in a study of spatial heterogeneity in lung cancer. A single record per CDR3 protein comes from TCRdb applying MiXCR to the 5' RACE reads. The profile shows more than 2,500 distinct CDR3 sequences, approximately 7.4% of them singletons. The input for sequencing was lung tumor tissue, taken at surgery. The receptors shown here come from a female donor with early-stage non-small cell lung cancer. CDR3s leave out the opening cysteine and the closing phenylalanine or tryptophan.

>TRBJ2-1|TRBV7-3
ASSLAGSSYNEQF
>TRBJ1-5|TRBV7-2
ASSSQGALNQPQH
>TRBJ1-5|TRBV7-2
ASSFVTAGGGPQH
>TRBJ2-3|TRBV7-2
ASSVSRTSGLGTDTQY
>TRBJ2-2|TRBV12-3/TRBV12-4
ASSKYRGGLFGPGELF
>TRBJ1-2|TRBV11-2
ASSLGEGGAHGYT
>TRBJ2-1|TRBV9
ASSVAGGGGNEQF
>TRBJ2-7|TRBV5-5
ASSPEGDRAYEQY
>TRBJ1-6|TRBV28
ASTTGGPKPDSPLH
>TRBJ1-1|TRBV20-1
SAPIARGDTEAF
>TRBJ2-2|TRBV7-7
ASSSSLGYLGAGELF
>TRBJ2-2|TRBV7-6
ASSRTGGFVTGELF
>TRBJ2-7|TRBV7-8
ASSLTGAYEQY
>TRBJ2-1|TRBV20-1
SALRGASDDEQF
>TRBJ2-1|TRBV27
ASSLPGEGYNEQF
>TRBJ2-1|TRBV29-1
SVTGGLDNEQF
>TRBJ1-1|TRBV4-1
ASSHDGGTGPNTEAF
>TRBJ2-2|TRBV5-4
ASSHAGGPHPNTGELF
>TRBJ2-7|TRBV7-9
ASSLGTATYEQY
>TRBJ1-4|TRBV5-6
ASSSRQSLVREKLF
>TRBJ2-1|TRBV5-1
ASSFSGGADNEQF
>TRBJ2-5|TRBV11-2
ASSLGGYRGSGTQY
>TRBJ1-5|TRBV12-3/TRBV12-4
ASSWENQPQH
>TRBJ1-4|TRBV5-1
ASSRDPEEKLF
>TRBJ2-1|TRBV5-1
ASSLGGGANEQF
>TRBJ2-5|TRBV5-1
ASSLDGGPQETQY
>TRBJ2-3|TRBV7-7
ASSSSHADTQY
>TRBJ2-5|TRBV5-4
ASSPGVGSGGETQY
>TRBJ2-6|TRBV12-3/TRBV12-4
ASSLSVSGANVLT
>TRBJ1-2|TRBV5-1
ASSSSSGTTYGYT
>TRBJ2-1|TRBV6-2/TRBV6-3
ASSQRRNNEQF
>TRBJ2-4|TRBV29-1
SVPTGAKNIQY
>TRBJ1-3|TRBV4-1
ASSQGPSSGNTIY
>TRBJ2-1|TRBV19
ASSTGQGGPVGPGYEQF
>TRBJ2-1|TRBV2
ASSRQAEQF
>TRBJ1-1|TRBV2
ASSPGGQGVTEAF
>TRBJ2-2|TRBV2
ASRVSSPSTGELF
>TRBJ1-2|TRBV6-2/TRBV6-3
ASSPLRDSPGGYT
>TRBJ2-3|TRBV5-6
ASSPMDKYADTQY
>TRBJ1-2|TRBV11-2
ASSLRGSYT
>TRBJ1-5|TRBV5-6
ASSTQGYQPQH
>TRBJ2-3|TRBV4-1
ASSSGGWKDTQY
>TRBJ2-2|TRBV29-1
SATSKLGGELF
>TRBJ1-2|TRBV20-1
SARDSGGGYT
>TRBJ1-1|TRBV28
ASSSSPRVGTEAF
>TRBJ2-7|TRBV20-1
SALNRDRATYEQY
>TRBJ2-7|TRBV7-2
ASSPPSASYEQY
>TRBJ2-7|TRBV7-2
ASSPKGVSYEQY